These 3 T cell receptor beta chains were sequenced from one sample in a study of T cells in localized non-small cell lung cancer. Sequencing used immunoSEQ multiplex PCR; TCRdb keeps in-frame clones, though not all of them. The repertoire includes about 33,000 clones, under 90% of them detected once, and around 3.9% sits in the top ten. The specimen comprised peripheral blood, sampled before any cancer treatment. Receptors originate from a man aged 35 to 69 with stage I lung adenocarcinoma.

The CDR3 coding sequence is TGTGCCAGCAGCCCCTTGGGCGGTAATTCACCCCTCCACTTT. This gives the protein CASSPLGGNSPLHF. J is TRBJ1-6 and V is TRBV5-6, with D uncertain. The CDR3 is 14 amino acids. Between the trimmed V and J ends, which lost 4 bases and 6 bases, there was a span of 11 bases. Germline values: CDR1 SGHDT, CDR2 YYEEEE.

A few counts support this clone. The CDR3 coding sequence is TGTGCCAGTAGTATCATGGGACAGGGGAATGAGCAGTTCTTC. This encodes CASSIMGQGNEQFF. The rearrangement links TRBV19 to TRBJ2-1, with 10 bases that match TRBD1. Germline lookup yields CDR1 LNHDA and CDR2 SQIVND (reference sequence). The CDR3 consists of 14 residues. The trim removed 3 bases at V and 7 bases at J, leaving 3 bases unmatched. The whole variable domain, filled in from reference TRBV19 and TRBJ2-1, reads DGGITQSPKYLFRKEGQNVTLSCEQNLNHDAMYWYRQDPGQGLRLIYYSQIVNDFQKGDIAEGYSVSREKKESFPLTVTSAQKNPTAFYLCASSIMGQGNEQFFGPGTRLTVL.

The chain uses TRBV29-1 and TRBJ2-5; the D is unclear. Germline lookup yields CDR1 SQVTM and CDR2 ANQGSEA. V was trimmed by 0 bases and J by 0 bases, leaving 17 bases between them. The CDR3 covers 17 residues. The CDR3 DNA sequence: TGCAGCGTTGAAGATCTTCGGCAGGCCCAGGACCAAGAGACCCAGTACTTC. It yields the protein CSVEDLRQAQDQETQYF.